The rows below give T cell receptor beta chains drawn from one sample of a study of Tregs in tolerant kidney transplant recipients. Some clones are missing from TCRdb's copy, which holds only in-frame ones; the method was immunoSEQ multiplex PCR. The sample has 15,000 to 20,000 clones, approximately 57% seen once; the top ten hold roughly 3.2%. Their antigens are not known. The specimen was Tregs from blood cultured with allogeneic cells. All receptors derive from a human donor in good health. The CDR3 runs from the conserved cysteine through the conserved F or W. D genes are given only for firm matches. Some rows mark clone size as missing; the rest say once, few, many or name a class of expanded clone.

j_call: TRBJ2-4; d_call: TRBD1; v_call: TRBV7-8; clone_size: -; cdr3_aa: CASSLGQQGVNIQYF; cdr3_nt: TGTGCCAGCAGCTTAGGCCAACAGGGGGTTAACATTCAGTACTTC
j_call: TRBJ1-1; d_call: -; v_call: TRBV28; clone_size: medium-sized; cdr3_aa: CASSLKTGNTEAFF; cdr3_nt: TGTGCCAGCAGTTTGAAGACAGGGAACACTGAAGCTTTCTTT
j_call: TRBJ2-6; d_call: -; v_call: TRBV28; clone_size: -; cdr3_aa: CASSLSSGANVLTF; cdr3_nt: TGTGCCAGCAGTTTAAGCTCTGGGGCCAACGTCCTGACTTTC
j_call: TRBJ2-7; d_call: -; v_call: TRBV5-1; clone_size: -; cdr3_aa: CASSYRTENYEQYF; cdr3_nt: TGCGCCAGCAGCTACAGGACGGAGAACTACGAGCAGTACTTC
j_call: TRBJ1-4; d_call: -; v_call: TRBV10-1; clone_size: once; cdr3_aa: CASSRPRTPPTNEKLFF; cdr3_nt: TGCGCCAGCAGTAGACCCCGGACACCCCCAACTAATGAAAAACTGTTTTTT
j_call: TRBJ2-2; d_call: -; v_call: TRBV6-6; clone_size: -; cdr3_aa: CASTLGGTGELFF; cdr3_nt: TGTGCCAGCACACTCGGCGGGACCGGGGAGCTGTTTTTT
j_call: TRBJ2-3; d_call: -; v_call: TRBV7-9; clone_size: -; cdr3_aa: CASSLRGSDTQYF; cdr3_nt: TGTGCCAGCAGCCTACGGGGGTCAGATACGCAGTATTTT
j_call: TRBJ2-7; d_call: TRBD2; v_call: TRBV7-2; clone_size: -; cdr3_aa: CASSGTSGRGYEQYF; cdr3_nt: TGTGCCAGCAGCGGAACTAGCGGGAGGGGGTACGAGCAGTACTTC
j_call: TRBJ2-1; d_call: TRBD2; v_call: TRBV7-2; clone_size: few; cdr3_aa: CASSPVSGGNSYNEQFF; cdr3_nt: TGTGCCAGCAGCCCCGTAAGCGGGGGGAATTCCTACAATGAGCAGTTCTTC
j_call: TRBJ2-7; d_call: -; v_call: TRBV5-5; clone_size: large; cdr3_aa: CASRDRDYEQYF; cdr3_nt: TGTGCCAGCAGGGACAGAGACTACGAGCAGTACTTC
j_call: TRBJ2-5; d_call: -; v_call: TRBV12-5; clone_size: -; cdr3_aa: CASGLNRVGQETQYF; cdr3_nt: TGTGCTAGTGGTTTGAATAGGGTGGGCCAAGAGACCCAGTACTTC
j_call: TRBJ2-1; d_call: -; v_call: TRBV9; clone_size: many; cdr3_aa: CASSSGTRNEQFF; cdr3_nt: TGTGCCAGCAGCTCCGGGACGAGGAATGAGCAGTTCTTC
j_call: TRBJ2-2; d_call: -; v_call: TRBV6-5; clone_size: -; cdr3_aa: CASSRSGELFF; cdr3_nt: TGTGCCAGCAGCCGGTCCGGGGAGCTGTTTTTT
j_call: TRBJ2-3; d_call: -; v_call: TRBV5-1; clone_size: -; cdr3_aa: CASSLGQTDDTQYF; cdr3_nt: TGCGCCAGCAGCTTGGGACAAACCGACGATACGCAGTATTTT
j_call: TRBJ2-2; d_call: TRBD2; v_call: TRBV2; clone_size: -; cdr3_aa: CASKRTSGKDTGELFF; cdr3_nt: TGTGCCAGCAAGAGGACTAGCGGGAAAGACACCGGGGAGCTGTTTTTT
j_call: TRBJ2-3; d_call: TRBD2; v_call: TRBV25-1; clone_size: once; cdr3_aa: CASSVGLAGVGTQYF; cdr3_nt: TGTGCCAGCAGTGTAGGACTAGCGGGAGTTGGTACGCAGTATTTT
j_call: TRBJ2-7; d_call: TRBD1; v_call: TRBV11-3; clone_size: -; cdr3_aa: CASSLEPGQGLYEQYF; cdr3_nt: TGTGCCAGCAGCCTTGAACCGGGACAGGGACTTTACGAGCAGTACTTC
j_call: TRBJ2-5; d_call: TRBD2; v_call: TRBV5-4; clone_size: once; cdr3_aa: CASSRAGTSGRFEETQYF; cdr3_nt: TGTGCCAGCAGCCGTGCCGGGACTAGCGGGAGGTTCGAAGAGACCCAGTACTTC
j_call: TRBJ2-5; d_call: -; v_call: TRBV14; clone_size: -; cdr3_aa: CASSAQETQYF; cdr3_nt: TGTGCCAGCAGCGCCCAAGAGACCCAGTACTTC
j_call: TRBJ2-5; d_call: TRBD2; v_call: TRBV10-3; clone_size: -; cdr3_aa: CATRGVGETQYF; cdr3_nt: TGTGCCACCCGGGGGGTTGGGGAGACCCAGTACTTC
j_call: TRBJ1-2; d_call: TRBD1; v_call: TRBV29-1; clone_size: few; cdr3_aa: CSVDRDRGSATF; cdr3_nt: TGCAGCGTTGATAGGGACAGGGGTTCAGCCACCTTC
j_call: TRBJ2-1; d_call: TRBD2; v_call: TRBV13; clone_size: -; cdr3_aa: CASSQRLAGGPSYNEQFF; cdr3_nt: TGTGCCAGCAGCCAACGATTAGCGGGGGGACCCTCCTACAATGAGCAGTTCTTC
j_call: TRBJ1-3; d_call: -; v_call: TRBV5-6; clone_size: -; cdr3_aa: CASSLRTIGNTIYF; cdr3_nt: TGTGCCAGCAGCTTGCGGACAATTGGAAACACCATATATTTT
j_call: TRBJ2-2; d_call: TRBD1; v_call: TRBV5-1; clone_size: once; cdr3_aa: CASNGQGAGGELFF; cdr3_nt: TGCGCCAGCAATGGACAGGGGGCCGGCGGGGAGCTGTTTTTT
j_call: TRBJ2-7; d_call: -; v_call: TRBV14; clone_size: -; cdr3_aa: CASSQSAYEQYF; cdr3_nt: TGTGCCAGCAGCCAATCGGCATACGAGCAGTACTTC
j_call: TRBJ1-1; d_call: -; v_call: TRBV6-5; clone_size: -; cdr3_aa: CASSYSGGMLNTEAFF; cdr3_nt: TGTGCCAGCAGTTACTCCGGGGGAATGCTGAACACTGAAGCTTTCTTT
j_call: TRBJ1-2; d_call: -; v_call: TRBV7-2; clone_size: -; cdr3_aa: CASRVGPWGGYTF; cdr3_nt: TGTGCCAGCAGAGTTGGGCCTTGGGGTGGCTACACCTTC
j_call: TRBJ2-5; d_call: -; v_call: TRBV6-5; clone_size: -; cdr3_aa: CASSRGQETQYF; cdr3_nt: TGTGCCAGCAGTCGCGGTCAAGAGACCCAGTACTTC
j_call: TRBJ1-2; d_call: -; v_call: TRBV5-4; clone_size: -; cdr3_aa: CASSLDSFYGYTF; cdr3_nt: TGTGCCAGCAGCTTGGACAGTTTCTATGGCTACACCTTC
j_call: TRBJ2-6; d_call: -; v_call: TRBV4-3; clone_size: -; cdr3_aa: CASSRTGPQGSGANVLTF; cdr3_nt: TGCGCCAGCAGCCGAACAGGTCCCCAGGGCTCTGGGGCCAACGTCCTGACTTTC
j_call: TRBJ2-7; d_call: TRBD2; v_call: TRBV28; clone_size: -; cdr3_aa: CASSMRGGIGEQYF; cdr3_nt: TGTGCCAGCAGCATGAGGGGAGGGATAGGCGAGCAGTACTTC
j_call: TRBJ2-3; d_call: TRBD2; v_call: TRBV4-3; clone_size: -; cdr3_aa: CASSQGVAGGLNTQYF; cdr3_nt: TGCGCCAGCAGCCAAGGGGTAGCGGGGGGGTTAAATACGCAGTATTTT
j_call: TRBJ1-1; d_call: TRBD1; v_call: TRBV6-5; clone_size: -; cdr3_aa: CASSYRGRTEAFF; cdr3_nt: TGTGCCAGCAGCTACAGGGGTCGCACTGAAGCTTTCTTT
j_call: TRBJ2-3; d_call: -; v_call: TRBV5-1; clone_size: -; cdr3_aa: CASSFSVRSSDTQYF; cdr3_nt: TGCGCCAGCAGCTTCTCGGTGCGGTCATCAGATACGCAGTATTTT
j_call: TRBJ1-4; d_call: -; v_call: TRBV27; clone_size: -; cdr3_aa: CASSSWAGNEKLFF; cdr3_nt: TGTGCCAGCAGCTCTTGGGCAGGGAATGAAAAACTGTTTTTT
j_call: TRBJ2-6; d_call: -; v_call: TRBV4-1; clone_size: -; cdr3_aa: CASSGSGRGVAGANVLTF; cdr3_nt: TGCGCCAGCAGCGGTAGTGGCCGCGGGGTGGCTGGGGCCAACGTCCTGACTTTC
j_call: TRBJ1-1; d_call: -; v_call: TRBV29-1; clone_size: -; cdr3_aa: CSARTGVTEAFF; cdr3_nt: TGCAGCGCGCGGACCGGAGTGACTGAAGCTTTCTTT
j_call: TRBJ2-4; d_call: TRBD2; v_call: TRBV9; clone_size: -; cdr3_aa: CASSVHSGTSKYF; cdr3_nt: TGTGCCAGCAGCGTTCATTCCGGGACTAGTAAATACTTC
j_call: TRBJ1-1; d_call: TRBD1; v_call: TRBV6-5; clone_size: medium-sized; cdr3_aa: CASGQGREGAEAFF; cdr3_nt: TGTGCCAGCGGACAGGGGCGGGAAGGTGCTGAAGCTTTCTTT
j_call: TRBJ2-3; d_call: TRBD1; v_call: TRBV5-6; clone_size: -; cdr3_aa: CASSWDRVDTQYF; cdr3_nt: TGTGCCAGCAGCTGGGACAGGGTAGATACGCAGTATTTT
j_call: TRBJ1-4; d_call: TRBD1; v_call: TRBV9; clone_size: -; cdr3_aa: CASSVGLPGDSPEKLFF; cdr3_nt: TGTGCCAGCAGCGTAGGACTCCCGGGGGACAGTCCTGAAAAACTGTTTTTT
j_call: TRBJ2-5; d_call: -; v_call: TRBV5-1; clone_size: -; cdr3_aa: CASSSQQIIQETQYF; cdr3_nt: TGCGCCAGCAGCTCCCAACAAATAATCCAAGAGACCCAGTACTTC